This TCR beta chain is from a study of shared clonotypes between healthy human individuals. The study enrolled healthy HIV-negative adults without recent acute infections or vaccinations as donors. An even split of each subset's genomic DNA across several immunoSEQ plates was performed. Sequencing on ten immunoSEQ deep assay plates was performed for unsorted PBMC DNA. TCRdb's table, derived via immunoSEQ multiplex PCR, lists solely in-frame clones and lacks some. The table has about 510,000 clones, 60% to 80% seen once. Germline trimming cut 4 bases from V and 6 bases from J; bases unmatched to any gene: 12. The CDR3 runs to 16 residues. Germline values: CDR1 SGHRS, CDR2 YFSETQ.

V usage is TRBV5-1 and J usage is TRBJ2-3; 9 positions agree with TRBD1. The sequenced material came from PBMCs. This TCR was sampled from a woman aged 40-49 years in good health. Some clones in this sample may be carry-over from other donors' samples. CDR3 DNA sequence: TGCGCCAGCAGCCCCCTTAGGACAGGGGCGTCGGATACGCAGTATTTT. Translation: CASSPLRTGASDTQYF.